This T cell receptor (beta chain) appears in the sequencing data of a study of cytomegalovirus exposure and HLA in healthy donors. Trimming pared 2 bases from V and 6 bases from J, leaving 8 bases between. Germline V gene lookup returns CDR1 SGHNT and CDR2 YENEEA. The CDR3 consists of 12 residues. PCR was performed using 60 Vbeta and 13 Jbeta primers. The method was immunoSEQ multiplex PCR; TCRdb's version includes in-frame clones alone and lacks a portion of them. The table includes around 160,000 clones, roughly four fifths detected once. The TCR originated in a man over 45 in good health and CMV-seropositive. V is TRBV11-3 and J is TRBJ2-7; maybe TRBD1 (6 bases). Sequencing was done on a sample of PBMCs. CDR3 protein: CASSLPRGEQYF. The CDR3 DNA sequence: TGTGCCAGCAGCTTACCCAGGGGCGAGCAGTACTTC.